These 14 T cell receptor beta chains came from one sample sequenced in a study of T-cell reconstitution after alpha-beta-depleted transplantation in children. Unique molecular identifiers were incorporated when the TCRbeta library was constructed. TCRdb passed the PCR reads through MiXCR, listing each CDR3 protein once. The sample lists approximately 650,000 distinct CDR3 sequences, around 13% seen once, with 0.79% in the top ten. Material: PBMCs, obtained before TCRalphabeta/CD19-depleted stem cell transplant. These receptors came from a girl aged 2-10 years with congenital amegakaryocytic thrombocytopenia, due to receive a stem cell transplant.

This clonotype has only a few counts. V and J are TRBV7-2 and TRBJ2-2, with D unclear. Germline assignment: CDR1 SGHTA and CDR2 FQGNSA. The CDR3 length is 15 residues. Trimming pared 5 bases from V and 3 bases from J, leaving 13 bases between. Here the CDR3 DNA reads TGTGCCAGCAGCCCCTTGGACGCAGACACCGGGGAGCTGTTTTTT. Translation gives CASSPLDADTGELFF.

In its sample, this clonotype was seen many times. The V call is TRBV27, the J call TRBJ1-6; TRBD1 matches 7 bases. Losses at the gene ends were 3 bases for V and 8 bases for J; bases not matched to a gene: 4. This CDR3 region has 14 residues. Germline CDR1 is MNHEY and CDR2 is SMNVEV (reference sequence). The CDR3 DNA follows: TGTGCCAGCAGTTTTAACAGGGGTGATTCACCCCTCCACTTT. It codes for CASSFNRGDSPLHF.

The chain employs TRBV10-3 and TRBJ2-2; 7 bases are a match to TRBD1. The CDR3 totals 16 residues. Germline V gene data show CDR1 as ENHRY and CDR2 as SYGVKD. Trimming cost V 11 bases and J 2 bases; bases outside gene matches: 14. The CDR3 DNA follows: TGTGCCTCCCGGGACAGTCCTCAATTTAACACCGGGGAGCTGTTTTTT. Its translation is CASRDSPQFNTGELFF.

The J gene is TRBJ2-1, the V gene TRBV15; the match to TRBD2 covers 8 bases. The CDR3 extends over 15 amino acids. J was trimmed by 9 bases and V by 0 bases; bases with no gene match: 7. Germline CDR1 is LNHNV and CDR2 is YYDKDF (reference sequence). The CDR3 loop is CATSRESGSPSEQFF. CDR3 sequence (DNA): TGTGCCACCAGCAGAGAGAGCGGGAGTCCCAGTGAGCAGTTCTTC.

This clonotype was picked up many times. The J gene is TRBJ1-2, the V gene TRBV29-1; TRBD1 aligns across 9 bases. This CDR3 contains 13 residues. The germline V gene encodes CDR1 SQVTM and CDR2 ANQGSEA. The V gene end was trimmed by 4 bases and the J gene end by 6 bases; junction bases not matched to a gene: 6. The CDR3 region is CSVVGDRVNGYTF. The CDR3 coding sequence is TGCAGCGTTGTAGGGGACAGGGTGAATGGCTACACCTTC.

The chain joins TRBV5-1 to TRBJ2-7; 7 nucleotides agree with TRBD1. This CDR3 contains 13 residues. Germline V gives CDR1 SGHRS, CDR2 YFSETQ. Trimming at V came to 3 bases and at J to 6 bases, leaving 6 bases not matched to a gene. In DNA form, the CDR3 reads TGCGCCAGCAGCTCGACAGGGATCCGCGAGCAGTACTTC. Its translation is CASSSTGIREQYF.

The sample holds many counts of this clonotype. This rearrangement joins TRBV20-1 to TRBJ2-7, with a possible D match to TRBD2 (5 bases). Trimming left V 0 bases short and J 2 bases short, with 11 bases between. The CDR3 has 14 residues. Germline V lookup: CDR1 DFQATT, CDR2 SNEGSKA (reference sequence). CDR3 sequence (DNA): TGCAGTGCTAGAGATCTAAGCGGACCCTACGAGCAGTACTTC. This gives the protein CSARDLSGPYEQYF.

This clonotype has at least ten counts. The genes are TRBV5-1 and TRBJ2-7; D possibly matches TRBD1 or TRBD2 (5 bases each). V dropped 4 bases and J dropped 3 bases, with 17 bases sitting between them. Germline lookup yields CDR1 SGHRS and CDR2 YFSETQ. The CDR3 length is 15 residues. DNA of the CDR3: TGCGCCAGCAGCACTGGCCAGGGACCTTACTACGAGCAGTACTTC. Its protein is CASSTGQGPYYEQYF.

The table lists this clonotype with many counts. The chain employs TRBV20-1 and TRBJ2-7; D may match TRBD1 or TRBD2 (5 bases each). CDR3 length equals 15 residues. V dropped 3 bases and J dropped 6 bases, with 21 bases sitting between them. Germline V gene sequence: CDR1 DFQATT, CDR2 SNEGSKA (reference sequence). The CDR3 nucleotides read TGCAGTGCTAGGGACTTTGGCAGGGTCGACGGCGAGCAGTACTTC. Protein: CSARDFGRVDGEQYF.

This clonotype was seen more than once but under ten times. The rearrangement links TRBV5-1 to TRBJ1-1, with D hard to call. The CDR3 loop spans 14 amino acids. V was trimmed by 0 bases and J by 5 bases, leaving 11 bases between them. The germline V gene encodes CDR1 SGHRS and CDR2 YFSETQ. CDR3 protein: CASSLEAVVTEAFF. The CDR3 DNA follows: TGCGCCAGCAGCTTGGAAGCGGTGGTTACTGAAGCTTTCTTT.

As for this clonotype: This may stem from a read error, because a much larger clone lies one nucleotide away. J is TRBJ2-3 and V is TRBV10-3; possibly TRBD2 for D (6 bases). This CDR3 spans 16 amino acids. Germline CDR1 ENHRY, CDR2 SYGVKD. Trimming cost V 4 bases and J 2 bases, with 16 bases left between them. Written as DNA, the CDR3 is TGTGCCATCAGTGCGCAGGCGGGAACTTACACAGATACGCAGTATTTT. Translating gives CAISAQAGTYTDTQYF.

This clonotype was recorded at least ten times. This chain uses TRBV6-1 with TRBJ2-7; 10 nucleotides agree with TRBD2. Looked up from germline, CDR1 is MNHNS and CDR2 is SASEGT. V shed 4 bases and J 2 bases; nucleotides not matched to a gene: 8. This CDR3 spans 16 amino acids. The CDR3 is CASSAWTSGHPYEQYF. The CDR3 DNA follows: TGTGCCAGCAGTGCGTGGACTAGCGGTCATCCCTACGAGCAGTACTTC.

V is TRBV7-2 and J is TRBJ2-3; D is ambiguous. V lost 4 bases and J lost 4, with 15 bases in between. The CDR3 is 15 residues long. The germline CDR1 and CDR2 sequences are SGHTA and FQGNSA. This chain's CDR3 is CASSSDGRGPDTQYF. CDR3 DNA: TGTGCCAGCAGCTCGGACGGCCGTGGCCCAGATACGCAGTATTTT.

CDR3 nucleotide sequence: TGCAGTGCTATCCGGGGGAACACTGAAGCTTTCTTT. Translating it yields CSAIRGNTEAFF. The chain links TRBV20-1 to TRBJ1-1; D ambiguous. CDR3 size: 12 residues. Germline loops: CDR1 DFQATT, CDR2 SNEGSKA (reference sequence). The V and J ends lost 4 bases and 1 base respectively, with 7 bases between them.